This record looks at one TCR beta chain sequence and its context. Its target is not known. This record comes from a study of CXCR3-negative and CXCR3-positive naive CD8 T cells. Study results and limitations: TRB CDR3 hydrophobicity was greater in CXCR3-positive naive cells than in CXCR3-negative naive cells.

The TRB cDNA libraries were prepared by 5' RACE with UMI labels. From the 5' RACE reads, TCRdb lists one entry per CDR3 protein and no DNA. The sample yields about 140,000 distinct CDR3 sequences, of which the top ten take up roughly 0.39%. The CDR3 is 15 residues long. CDR1 is SGHTA, CDR2 FQGNSA, per germline. The chain has TRBV7-2 and TRBJ1-5; the D gene TCRdb calls, TRBD1, cannot be checked with no DNA. The receptor was derived from a human donor in good health. Some clones in this sample may be carry-over from other donors' samples. The sequenced sample was naive CXCR3+ CD8+ T cells from blood. Subset of the sample: CD45RO-CCR7+CD27+CD95- naive CD8+ T cells expressing CXCR3 (TNR3+). The CDR3 spells CASSDRGFGNQPQHF. The whole variable domain, remainder taken from reference TRBV7-2 and TRBJ1-5, is GAGVSQSPSNKVTEKGKDVELRCDPISGHTALYWYRQSLGQGLEFLIYFQGNSAPDKSGLPSDRFSAERTGGSVSTLTIQRTQQEDSAVYLCASSDRGFGNQPQHFGDGTRLSIL.